The 3 T cell receptor beta chains reported below all come from one sample, sequenced in a study of shared clonotypes between healthy human individuals. Assay: immunoSEQ multiplex PCR; the TCRdb copy retains only in-frame clones and omits some. This table holds roughly 2.5 million clones, approximately 94% found once. Material for sequencing was naive CD4+ T cells sorted from blood. Subset reported: CD45RA+ positively selected. The receptors here all came from a man between 18 and 29 years old in good health.

The DNA of the CDR3 is TGTGCCAGCTCACACCCCGGGACAGGGGGCCGCGAGCAGTACTTC. Protein: CASSHPGTGGREQYF. The gene calls are TRBV18 and TRBJ2-7; 12 bases agree with TRBD1. The V gene's germline CDR1 is KGHSH and CDR2 LQKENI. V shed 4 bases and J 6 bases; nucleotides not matched to a gene: 7. The CDR3 runs 15 residues.

The genes are TRBV29-1 and TRBJ1-2; 7 bases are shared with TRBD1. The V gene end was trimmed by 4 bases and the J gene end by 2 bases; junction bases not matched to a gene: 7. The CDR3 has 14 amino acids. Germline V gene sequence: CDR1 SQVTM, CDR2 ANQGSEA. CDR3 bases: TGCAGCGTTGCCCCCGGGACAGAAAACTATGGCTACACCTTC. This sequence encodes CSVAPGTENYGYTF. Variable domain in full (rest from reference TRBV29-1 and TRBJ1-2): SAVISQKPSRDICQRGTSLTIQCQVDSQVTMMFWYRQQPGQSLTLIATANQGSEATYESGFVIDKFPISRPNLTFSTLTVSNMSPEDSSIYLCSVAPGTENYGYTFGSGTRLTVV.

This chain uses TRBV5-6 with TRBJ2-7; TRBD2 agrees at 12 bases. Germline CDR1 is SGHDT and CDR2 is YYEEEE. The CDR3 has 15 amino acids. Trimming took 3 bases from V and 0 from J; bases not matched to a gene: 1. The CDR3 protein is CASSSLAGGSYEQYF. In DNA, the CDR3 is TGTGCCAGCAGCTCACTAGCGGGAGGCTCCTACGAGCAGTACTTC.